This TCR beta chain was found in a study of cytomegalovirus exposure and HLA in healthy donors. PCR primers comprised 60 Vbeta and 13 Jbeta primers. Measured with immunoSEQ multiplex PCR; TCRdb has only the in-frame clones, and not every one. The sample consists of about 180,000 clones, around 80% of them appearing once. This clone was observed a handful of times. The antigen is not known. Study-wide results and limits: The authors later found TCR association rates varying by HLA locus, with DRB1 most and HLA-C fewest. Earlier analysis yielded a pattern in which most TCR beta V segments were productive about 87% or about 30% of the time.

Germline CDR1 MDHEN, CDR2 SYDVKM. The CDR3 has 15 amino acids. The V gene end was trimmed by 4 bases and the J gene end by 10 bases; junction bases not matched to a gene: 12. Sequencing input: PBMCs. The chain joins TRBV28 to TRBJ2-4; TRBD1 aligns across 8 bases. The origin of this receptor is a woman aged 45-65 years in good health and CMV-seronegative. CDR3 residues: CASSSAGTGDSIQYF. The CDR3 coding sequence is TGTGCCAGCAGTTCCGCCGGGACAGGCGACAGTATTCAGTACTTC.